Below, one T cell receptor beta chain is given with its context. This entry comes from a study of blood T cell repertoires in COVID-19. The protocol was immunoSEQ multiplex PCR, while the TCRdb copy is restricted to in-frame clones and leaves out a portion. The data show over 90,000 clones, about 74% seen once. The junction had 6 bases not matched to a gene; V was cut back by 0 bases and J by 7 bases. CDR1 KGHSH and CDR2 LQKENI come from the germline V gene. The CDR3 runs 15 residues. The chain carries TRBV18 and TRBJ2-1, with 7 positions matching TRBD2. This TCR derives from a man between 65 and 80 years old with COVID-19, enrolled during active disease. Sequencing used peripheral blood. The CDR3 coding sequence is TGTGCCAGCTCACCACCGGGAGGGAGTAGGAATGAGCAGTTCTTC. Amino acids: CASSPPGGSRNEQFF.